The clone carrying this T cell receptor (beta chain) was seen more than once but under ten times. Its cognate antigen is unknown. The sample originates from a study of CD8 T cells in ankylosing spondylitis. Study results and limitations: Earlier studies detected some motif variants in reactive arthritis synovial fluid and blood. The authors reported significant enrichment of disease-linked clones in matched ankylosing spondylitis synovial fluid. In peripheral blood, disease-linked CD8+ clones occurred at relatively low frequencies.

CDR3 length equals 15 residues. Per germline, CDR1 SGHAT and CDR2 FQNNGV. V was clipped by 5 bases and J by 2 bases; unmatched bases: 6. Quantitative 5'-RACE with molecular barcodes was used to make the TCR beta libraries. TCRdb analysed the 5' RACE reads with MiXCR anew, one entry per CDR3 protein. Counted here are about 310,000 distinct CDR3 sequences, around 20% occurring once; the ten biggest clones make up roughly 3.4%. The origin of this receptor is a female donor with ankylosing spondylitis or in good health (not recorded which). The sequencing sample was made of blood, either unsorted or a sorted T cell fraction (not recorded which). The rearrangement joins TRBV11-2 to TRBJ2-5; 9 positions agree with TRBD1. Here the CDR3 reads CASSISGTGQETQYF. The CDR3 DNA follows: TGTGCCAGCAGCATTAGTGGGACAGGGCAAGAGACCCAGTACTTC.